This T cell receptor beta chain was captured in a study of T cell responses to AZD1222 COVID-19 vaccine. Overall study findings and caveats: The donors showed a predominance of white British ancestry and of females, with possible underestimation of clonal diversity.

CDR3 length: 13 residues. Germline CDR1 and CDR2: LNHDA and SQIVND (reference sequence). V shed 3 bases and J shed 5 bases, with 10 bases lying between them. Profiled with immunoSEQ multiplex PCR; TCRdb holds only in-frame clones, not every one. The table includes under 200,000 clones, over 75% detected once. Of note for this clone: What it recognizes is unknown.

V gene TRBV19 combines with J gene TRBJ1-1; the D is unclear. The TCR was taken from an adult in good health. The sequencing here drew on peripheral blood, taken on day 0 of AZD1222 vaccination. The CDR3 protein is CASSILGGTEAFF. Written as DNA, the CDR3 is TGTGCCAGTAGTATTCTGGGTGGGACTGAAGCTTTCTTT.